This entry lists 28 T cell receptor beta chains sequenced from one sample in a study of shared clonotypes between healthy human individuals. Naive CD8 cells were CD45RO-negative, positively selected for CCR7, excluding terminally differentiated effector memory CD45RA+ cells. The assay was immunoSEQ multiplex PCR, and TCRdb's table has in-frame clones only and misses some. The top ten clones hold 0.85% to 1.2% of a sample with some 2 million clones, 85% to 95% of them seen once. What was sequenced was naive CD8+ T cells sorted from blood. The receptors derive from a man aged 18 to 30 in good health.

Points on this clone: At the DNA level, this CDR3 is encoded by other sequences in the same sample as well. V and J are TRBV19 and TRBJ1-1; D is unresolved. Germline values: CDR1 LNHDA, CDR2 SQIVND (reference sequence). The V and J ends lost 3 bases and 1 base respectively, with 9 bases between them. The length of the CDR3 is 14 residues. This CDR3 is CASSIGSGNTEAFF. The CDR3 region has the DNA TGTGCCAGTAGTATTGGGTCGGGGAACACTGAAGCTTTCTTT.

The rearrangement uses TRBV30 and TRBJ2-1; D might be TRBD1 or TRBD2, each matching 5 bases. Trimming took 2 bases from V and 8 from J, leaving 13 bases between them. CDR3 size: 13 residues. Germline loops: CDR1 GTSNPN, CDR2 SVGIG (reference sequence). The CDR3 reads CAWSTRDPYEQFF. The CDR3 bases are TGTGCCTGGAGTACACGGGACCCCTATGAGCAGTTCTTC.

The chain employs TRBV10-1 and TRBJ2-7; 7 nucleotides match TRBD1. The CDR3 length is 14 residues. Germline lookup yields CDR1 WNHNN and CDR2 SYGVQD (reference sequence). V lost 0 bases and J lost 3; bases outside the gene matches: 2. The CDR3 loop reads CASSESWDSYEQYF. CDR3 nucleotide sequence: TGCGCCAGCAGTGAGTCGTGGGACAGCTACGAGCAGTACTTC.

The chain carries TRBV28 and TRBJ2-3; D may correspond to TRBD1 or TRBD2 (5 bases each). Trimming stripped 1 base from V and 8 bases from J, with 10 bases between. Germline V CDR1 and CDR2: MDHEN, SYDVKM. CDR3 size: 13 residues. CDR3 region: CASSLSGDGTQYF. The CDR3 DNA sequence: TGTGCCAGCAGTTTATCCGGGGACGGTACGCAGTATTTT.

The chain has TRBV28 and TRBJ1-1; D not resolved. The CDR3 has 14 residues. Trimming removed 6 bases from V and 3 bases from J, with 14 bases in between. Germline assignment: CDR1 MDHEN and CDR2 SYDVKM. The CDR3 nucleotides are TGTGCCAGCAGCCCAGTAGGCCTTGACACTGAAGCTTTCTTT. This translates into CASSPVGLDTEAFF.

This clone occurred once. The chain has TRBV5-4 and TRBJ2-5, with D tentatively TRBD2 (7 bases). V shed 2 bases and J shed 5 bases, with 16 bases lying between them. Germline-derived CDR1 and CDR2 are SGHNT and YYREEE (reference sequence). The CDR3 has 15 residues. CDR3 nucleotide sequence: TGTGCCAGCAGCTTCGAGGGGGGGCCGCGGGAGACCCAGTACTTC. Encoded protein: CASSFEGGPRETQYF.

The rearrangement joins TRBV30 to TRBJ2-1, with D possibly called TRBD1 or TRBD2 (5 bases each). The CDR3 runs to 12 residues. Germline V CDR1 and CDR2: GTSNPN, SVGIG (reference sequence). Trimming took off 1 base at V and 8 bases at J, with 9 bases between the two ends. The CDR3 sequence: CAWSAWDDEQFF. The CDR3 coding sequence is TGTGCCTGGAGTGCGTGGGACGATGAGCAGTTCTTC.

This clone appeared once. The chain is built from TRBV7-9 and TRBJ1-2; no definite D call. CDR1 and CDR2 from the germline V gene are SEHNR and FQNEAQ (reference sequence). CDR3 size: 15 residues. The V and J ends lost 1 base and 3 bases respectively, with 12 bases between them. The DNA for the CDR3 is TGTGCCAGCAGCTTAGGGGAGGGTGGTCACTATGGCTACACCTTC. Amino acid sequence: CASSLGEGGHYGYTF.

As DNA, the CDR3 is TGTGCCAGTAGTATAGCCTTCTGGACAGGGGAGGCGGATACGCAGTATTTT. Protein sequence: CASSIAFWTGEADTQYF. The rearrangement links TRBV19 to TRBJ2-3, with 9 bases that match TRBD1. The J segment lost 6 bases and the V segment lost 1 base, leaving 11 bases of the junction unmatched. This CDR3 is 17 amino acids long. CDR1 is LNHDA, CDR2 SQIVND, per germline (reference sequence).

This chain uses TRBV4-1 with TRBJ1-3, with D tentatively TRBD1 (5 bases). V lost 2 bases and J 1 base, leaving 9 bases between the germline ends. The CDR3 length is 15 residues. Per the germline V gene, CDR1 is MGHRA and CDR2 is YSYEKL. The CDR3 DNA reads as TGCGCCAGCAGCCAACAGGGAAATTCTGGAAACACCATATATTTT. Translated: CASSQQGNSGNTIYF.

The chain is built from TRBV13 and TRBJ2-2; TRBD1 aligns across 7 bases. Trimming at V came to 5 bases and at J to 4 bases, leaving 7 bases not matched to a gene. The length of the CDR3 is 15 residues. Germline CDR1 is PRHDT and CDR2 is FYEKMQ (reference sequence). The CDR3 nucleotides read TGTGCCAGCAGCCCAGACAGGGTCGGCACCGGGGAGCTGTTTTTT. Protein sequence: CASSPDRVGTGELFF.

The V gene is TRBV7-2, the J gene TRBJ2-5, with no clear D. Germline CDR1 reads SGHTA; CDR2 reads FQGNSA. Trimming removed 5 bases at V and 0 bases at J, with 10 bases between. The CDR3 is made up of 14 amino acids. CDR3 loop: CASSTNANQETQYF. In nucleotides, the CDR3 is TGTGCCAGCAGCACGAACGCGAACCAAGAGACCCAGTACTTC.

This clone occurred once. The chain has TRBV11-2 and TRBJ2-6; D remains ambiguous. Germline V gives CDR1 SGHAT, CDR2 FQNNGV. The CDR3 extends over 18 amino acids. Deletions cut 5 bases from V and 0 bases from J, with 17 bases between. The CDR3 DNA follows: TGTGCCAGCAGCCGCGACGGTGGAGCTTACTCTGGGGCCAACGTCCTGACTTTC. This codes for CASSRDGGAYSGANVLTF. The whole variable domain, filled in from reference TRBV11-2 and TRBJ2-6, reads EAGVAQSPRYKIIEKRQSVAFWCNPISGHATLYWYQQILGQGPKLLIQFQNNGVVDDSQLPKDRFSAERLKGVDSTLKIQPAKLEDSAVYLCASSRDGGAYSGANVLTFGAGSRLTVL.

The chain has TRBV27 and TRBJ1-2, with 8 bases identical to TRBD1. V lost 4 bases, J lost 0 bases, and 4 bases stayed unmatched. Germline loops: CDR1 MNHEY, CDR2 SMNVEV (reference sequence). The CDR3 is made up of 15 amino acids. The CDR3: CASSSGTGPNYGYTF. For the CDR3, the DNA is TGTGCCAGCAGTTCCGGGACAGGACCTAACTATGGCTACACCTTC.

The V gene is TRBV9, the J gene TRBJ1-2, with a weak D call TRBD1 (5 bases). CDR3 length: 15 amino acids. CDR1 is SGDLS and CDR2 is YYNGEE in the germline V gene. The V end was cut by 4 bases, the J end by 3 bases, with 16 bases between. The chain's CDR3 is CASSPPLAGDYGYTF. DNA for the CDR3: TGTGCCAGCAGCCCCCCCCTAGCGGGGGACTATGGCTACACCTTC.

The J gene is TRBJ2-5, the V gene TRBV2, with 9 bases fitting TRBD2. Germline CDR1 reads SNHLY; CDR2 reads FYNNEI. V lost 5 bases to trimming and J lost 4 bases; unmatched junction nucleotides: 8. The CDR3 totals 15 residues. The CDR3 DNA reads TGTGCCAGCAGTTCACCGCGGGGGGGCCTAGAGACCCAGTACTTC. Amino acid sequence: CASSSPRGGLETQYF.

This clone was found once. This chain joins TRBV4-1 and TRBJ2-7; D ambiguous. In germline, CDR1 is MGHRA, CDR2 YSYEKL. V was cut by 0 bases and J by 0 bases, with 12 bases left in between. CDR3 length: 16 residues. The CDR3 reads CASSQDHPPSSYEQYF. The CDR3 nucleotides read TGCGCCAGCAGCCAAGATCACCCTCCCAGCTCCTACGAGCAGTACTTC.

The chain joins TRBV11-3 to TRBJ2-1, with D possibly being TRBD2 (6 bases). CDR3 length equals 17 residues. Trimming pared 0 bases from V and 4 bases from J, leaving 16 bases between. CDR1 SGHNT and CDR2 YENEEA come from the germline V gene. CDR3 residues: CASSLDNSGLEYNEQFF. In DNA, the CDR3 is TGTGCCAGCAGCTTAGATAATTCGGGACTGGAATACAATGAGCAGTTCTTC.

To note about this clone: This sample includes further DNA sequences coding for the same CDR3. The chain links TRBV11-2 to TRBJ1-2; D is unresolved. The germline V gene has CDR1 SGHAT and CDR2 FQNNGV. CDR3 length: 12 amino acids. Trimming left V 0 bases short and J 4 bases short, with 3 bases between. The CDR3 DNA reads as TGTGCCAGCAGCTTAGACGGCTATGGCTACACCTTC. It translates to CASSLDGYGYTF. Based on the CDR3 plus reference TRBV11-2 and TRBJ1-2, the full variable domain is EAGVAQSPRYKIIEKRQSVAFWCNPISGHATLYWYQQILGQGPKLLIQFQNNGVVDDSQLPKDRFSAERLKGVDSTLKIQPAKLEDSAVYLCASSLDGYGYTFGSGTRLTVV.

In this sample, this clone turned up once. Other DNA variants within this sample encode the same CDR3. The V call is TRBV7-9, the J call TRBJ2-7; no reliable D call. The CDR3 covers 12 residues. CDR1 and CDR2 (germline): SEHNR, FQNEAQ (reference sequence). Trimming cost V 2 bases and J 5 bases, with 7 bases left between them. This CDR3 reads CASSLRVHEQYF. The DNA of the CDR3 is TGTGCCAGCAGCTTAAGGGTGCACGAGCAGTACTTC.

The chain combines TRBV19 with TRBJ2-7, with D maybe TRBD1 (5 bases). The germline V and J ends were trimmed by 5 bases and 0 bases, with 11 bases remaining between them. The CDR3 loop spans 14 amino acids. Germline assignment: CDR1 LNHDA and CDR2 SQIVND (reference sequence). The CDR3 sequence is CASSPRQSSYEQYF. DNA of the CDR3: TGTGCCAGTAGTCCTCGACAGAGCTCCTACGAGCAGTACTTC.

This clone was seen once. V and J are TRBV27 and TRBJ2-3, with TRBD2 identical over 8 bases. The V segment lost 3 bases and the J segment 2 bases; nucleotides outside the gene matches: 4. The CDR3 sequence is 15 residues long. From germline, CDR1 is MNHEY and CDR2 SMNVEV (reference sequence). CDR3 sequence reads: CASSFLAGTTDTQYF. DNA for the CDR3: TGTGCCAGCAGTTTCTTAGCGGGGACCACAGATACGCAGTATTTT.

The chain combines TRBV6-5 with TRBJ2-7, with TRBD2 matching over 7 bases. Trimming took 10 bases from V and 3 from J; bases not matched to a gene: 6. CDR3 size: 12 residues. Looked up from germline, CDR1 is MNHEY and CDR2 is SVGAGI. CDR3 protein: CATGEGSYEQYF. The CDR3, as DNA: TGTGCCACGGGGGAGGGAAGCTACGAGCAGTACTTC.

The gene calls are TRBV27 and TRBJ2-7; TRBD1 is a possible D gene (6 bases). V was shortened by 7 bases and J by 5 bases, with 21 bases between the two germline ends. CDR1 is MNHEY and CDR2 is SMNVEV in the germline V gene (reference sequence). CDR3 length: 15 residues. Here the CDR3 DNA reads TGTGCCAGCACCCATGTGGGCCCCCAGGGGCACGAGCAGTACTTC. Residues: CASTHVGPQGHEQYF.

In regard to this clone: The same CDR3 arises from other DNA sequences in this sample as well. The rearrangement links TRBV9 to TRBJ1-5, with a possible D match to TRBD1 (5 bases). Germline values: CDR1 SGDLS, CDR2 YYNGEE. The CDR3 covers 15 residues. The V end lost 0 bases, the J end lost 0 bases, and 7 bases lay between the germline ends. CDR3 bases: TGTGCCAGCAGCGTAGGGGGACTTAGCAATCAGCCCCAGCATTTT. It specifies CASSVGGLSNQPQHF.

CDR3 residues: CASSLSSIWGEQFF. As DNA, the CDR3 is TGTGCCAGCAGCTTAAGTTCGATCTGGGGTGAGCAGTTCTTC. The rearrangement joins TRBV7-9 to TRBJ2-1, with D uncertain. The V gene's germline CDR1 is SEHNR and CDR2 FQNEAQ (reference sequence). Trimming took 2 bases from V and 9 from J, leaving 14 bases between them. The CDR3 extends over 14 amino acids.

The table lists this clone with a count of one. The chain uses TRBV6-1 and TRBJ1-6; D remains ambiguous. Trimming cost V 2 bases and J 0 bases, with 8 bases left between them. The CDR3 length is 16 residues. Germline assignment: CDR1 MNHNS and CDR2 SASEGT. CDR3 nucleotide sequence: TGTGCCAGCAGTGAACTAGCTAGCTCCTATAATTCACCCCTCCACTTT. It specifies CASSELASSYNSPLHF.

On this clone itself: The same CDR3 is also encoded by other DNA sequences in this sample. V is TRBV10-2 and J is TRBJ2-7; tentatively, D is TRBD1 (5 bases). V was clipped by 5 bases and J by 5 bases, with 7 bases between them. This CDR3 spans 11 amino acids. Germline lookup yields CDR1 WSHSY and CDR2 SAAADI. CDR3 bases: TGCGCCAGCAGTACAGGAGACGAGCAGTACTTC. This encodes CASSTGDEQYF.